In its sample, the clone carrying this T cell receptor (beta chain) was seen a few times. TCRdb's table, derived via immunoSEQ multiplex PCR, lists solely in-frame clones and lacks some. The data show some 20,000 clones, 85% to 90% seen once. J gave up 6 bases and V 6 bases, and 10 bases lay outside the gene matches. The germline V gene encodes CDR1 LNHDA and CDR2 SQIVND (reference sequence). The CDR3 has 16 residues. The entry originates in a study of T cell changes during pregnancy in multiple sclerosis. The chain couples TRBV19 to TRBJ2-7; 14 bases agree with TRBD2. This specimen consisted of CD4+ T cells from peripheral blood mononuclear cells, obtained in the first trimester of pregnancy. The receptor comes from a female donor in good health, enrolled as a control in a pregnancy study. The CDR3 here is CASSPNGGTSGSEQYF. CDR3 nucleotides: TGTGCCAGTAGCCCCAATGGGGGGACTAGCGGGAGCGAGCAGTACTTC.